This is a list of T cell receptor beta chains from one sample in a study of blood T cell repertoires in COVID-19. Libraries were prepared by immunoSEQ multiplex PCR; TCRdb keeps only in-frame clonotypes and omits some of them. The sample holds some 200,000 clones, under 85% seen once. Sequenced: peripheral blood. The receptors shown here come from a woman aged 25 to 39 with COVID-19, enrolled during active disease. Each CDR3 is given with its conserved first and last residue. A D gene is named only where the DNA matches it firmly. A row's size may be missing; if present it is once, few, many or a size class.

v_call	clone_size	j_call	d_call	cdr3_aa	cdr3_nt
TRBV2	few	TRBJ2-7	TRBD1	CASGVSGQPYEQYF	TGTGCCAGCGGAGTCTCGGGACAGCCCTACGAGCAGTACTTC
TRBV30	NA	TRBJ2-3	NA	CAWQRSTDTQYF	TGTGCCTGGCAGCGGAGCACAGATACGCAGTATTTT
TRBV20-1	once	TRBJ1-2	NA	CSARDIYGYTF	TGCAGTGCGAGGGACATCTATGGCTACACCTTC
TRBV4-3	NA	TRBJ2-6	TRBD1	CASSQVEEGASGANVLTF	TGCGCCAGCAGCCAGGTAGAAGAGGGGGCCTCTGGGGCCAACGTCCTGACTTTC
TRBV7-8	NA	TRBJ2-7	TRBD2	CASSPSGDEQYF	TGTGCCAGCAGCCCGAGCGGGGACGAGCAGTACTTC
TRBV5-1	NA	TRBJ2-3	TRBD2	CASSLLAGSSTDTQYF	TGCGCCAGCAGCTTATTAGCGGGATCCAGCACAGATACGCAGTATTTT
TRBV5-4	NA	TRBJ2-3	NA	CASSLKQATDTQYF	TGTGCCAGCAGCTTAAAACAGGCCACAGATACGCAGTATTTT
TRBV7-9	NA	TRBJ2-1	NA	CASSLVGGLPSYNEQFF	TGTGCCAGCAGCTTAGTTGGTGGGCTTCCCTCCTACAATGAGCAGTTCTTC
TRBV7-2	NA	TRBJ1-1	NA	CASSLRSGNTEAFF	TGTGCCAGCAGCTTACGCTCCGGGAACACTGAAGCTTTCTTT
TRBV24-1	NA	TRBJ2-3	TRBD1	CATSDPGRGSTDTQYF	TGTGCCACCAGTGATCCGGGCAGGGGGAGCACAGATACGCAGTATTTT
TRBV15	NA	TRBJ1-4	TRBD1	CATSRALQGASEKLFF	TGTGCCACCAGCAGAGCCCTACAGGGGGCGAGTGAAAAACTGTTTTTT
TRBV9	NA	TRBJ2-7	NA	CASSVAFGLSYEQYF	TGTGCCAGCAGCGTAGCCTTTGGCCTTTCCTACGAGCAGTACTTC
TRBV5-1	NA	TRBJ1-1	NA	CASSLTELNTEAFF	TGCGCCAGCAGCTTGACAGAGCTTAACACTGAAGCTTTCTTT
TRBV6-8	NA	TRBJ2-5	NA	CASSFMLGQWEETQYF	TGTGCCAGCAGTTTCATGCTTGGACAGTGGGAAGAGACCCAGTACTTC
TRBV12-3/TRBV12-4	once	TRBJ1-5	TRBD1	CASSLTGGQPQHF	TGTGCCAGCAGCCTGACAGGGGGCCAGCCCCAGCATTTT
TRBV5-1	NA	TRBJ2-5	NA	CASSLGSQGGNQETQYF	TGCGCCAGCAGCTTGGGGAGTCAGGGGGGAAACCAAGAGACCCAGTACTTC
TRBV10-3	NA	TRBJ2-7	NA	CAISGSGQIYEQYF	TGTGCCATCAGTGGATCCGGACAGATCTACGAGCAGTACTTC
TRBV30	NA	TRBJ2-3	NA	CAWSVGGSADTQYF	TGTGCCTGGAGTGTTGGCGGTAGTGCAGATACGCAGTATTTT
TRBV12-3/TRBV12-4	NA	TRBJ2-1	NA	CASSSDYDEQFF	TGTGCCAGCAGTTCGGACTACGATGAGCAGTTCTTC
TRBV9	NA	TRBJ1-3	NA	CASSVAGQAGNTIYF	TGTGCCAGCAGCGTAGCTGGGCAGGCTGGAAACACCATATATTTT
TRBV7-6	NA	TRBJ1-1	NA	CASSLGSGLNTEAFF	TGTGCCAGCAGCTTGGGCTCCGGTCTGAACACTGAAGCTTTCTTT
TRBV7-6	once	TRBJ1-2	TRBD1	CASSLLEQGNYGYTF	TGTGCCAGCAGCTTACTCGAACAGGGGAACTATGGCTACACCTTC
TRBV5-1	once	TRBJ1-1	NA	CASSPIGDLTEAFF	TGCGCCAGCAGCCCGATAGGGGATTTAACTGAAGCTTTCTTT
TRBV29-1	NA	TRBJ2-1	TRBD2	CSVAGDPRLLSYNEQFF	TGCAGCGTCGCGGGGGACCCTCGTCTACTCTCCTACAATGAGCAGTTCTTC
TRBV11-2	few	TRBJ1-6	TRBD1	CASSQPTGAYNSPLHF	TGTGCCAGCAGCCAACCGACAGGGGCCTATAATTCACCCCTCCACTTT
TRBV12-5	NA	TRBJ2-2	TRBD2	CASGLPGTRNAGELFF	TGTGCTAGTGGTTTGCCCGGGACTAGGAACGCCGGGGAGCTGTTTTTT
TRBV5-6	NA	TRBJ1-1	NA	CASSPDTGGNTEAFF	TGTGCCAGCAGCCCTGATACGGGGGGGAACACTGAAGCTTTCTTT
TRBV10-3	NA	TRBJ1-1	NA	CAISEYSEAFF	TGTGCCATCAGTGAATACTCTGAAGCTTTCTTT
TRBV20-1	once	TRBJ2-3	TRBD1	CSASPHRGLSTDTQYF	TGCAGTGCTAGTCCTCACAGGGGGCTCAGCACAGATACGCAGTATTTT
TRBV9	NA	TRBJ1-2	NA	CASSVALSPLDTNYGYTF	TGTGCCAGCAGCGTAGCCCTATCTCCATTGGACACCAACTATGGCTACACCTTC
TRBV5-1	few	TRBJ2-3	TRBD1	CASSLRGQGQGTDTQYF	TGCGCCAGCAGCCTCCGGGGACAGGGTCAGGGGACGGATACGCAGTATTTT
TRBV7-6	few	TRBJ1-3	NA	CASSHPRSSGNTIYF	TGTGCCAGCAGTCATCCACGGAGCTCTGGAAACACCATATATTTT
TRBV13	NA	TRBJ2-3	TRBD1	CASSLGTADTDTQYF	TGTGCCAGCAGCTTGGGGACAGCGGACACAGATACGCAGTATTTT
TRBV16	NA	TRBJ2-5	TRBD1	CASSEYTGGGETQYF	TGTGCCAGCAGCGAATACACAGGGGGCGGAGAGACCCAGTACTTC
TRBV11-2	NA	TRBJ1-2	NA	CASSPTPRTANYGYTF	TGTGCCAGCAGCCCGACCCCTCGGACAGCGAACTATGGCTACACCTTC
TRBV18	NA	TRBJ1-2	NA	CASSPKGGDNGYTF	TGTGCCAGCTCACCAAAGGGAGGGGATAATGGCTACACCTTC
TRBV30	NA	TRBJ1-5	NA	CACQDSNQPQHF	TGTGCCTGTCAGGATAGCAATCAGCCCCAGCATTTT
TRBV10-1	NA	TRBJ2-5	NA	CASSADSQETQYF	TGCGCCAGCAGTGCCGACAGCCAAGAGACCCAGTACTTC
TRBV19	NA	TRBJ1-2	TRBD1	CASTLYRGADGYTF	TGTGCCAGTACCCTCTACAGGGGGGCGGATGGCTACACCTTC
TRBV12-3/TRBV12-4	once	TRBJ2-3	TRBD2	CASSYGGGYTQYF	TGTGCCAGCAGTTACGGGGGGGGCTATACGCAGTATTTT
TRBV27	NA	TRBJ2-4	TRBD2	CASTPASGGNIQYF	TGTGCCAGCACCCCGGCGAGCGGGGGAAACATTCAGTACTTC
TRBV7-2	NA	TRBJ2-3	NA	CASSLREQGSTDTQYF	TGTGCCAGCAGCTTAAGGGAGCAGGGGAGCACAGATACGCAGTATTTT
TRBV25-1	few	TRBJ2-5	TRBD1	CASSETGATGETQYF	TGTGCCAGCAGTGAAACCGGGGCGACAGGGGAGACCCAGTACTTC
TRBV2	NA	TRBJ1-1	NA	CASSVGVGTEAFF	TGTGCCAGCTCGGTGGGAGTTGGCACTGAAGCTTTCTTT
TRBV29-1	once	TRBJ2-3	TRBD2	CSVESAGVTDTQYF	TGCAGCGTTGAATCGGCGGGAGTTACAGATACGCAGTATTTT
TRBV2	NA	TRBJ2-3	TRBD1	CASVRDRATDTQYF	TGTGCCAGTGTAAGGGACAGGGCCACAGATACGCAGTATTTT
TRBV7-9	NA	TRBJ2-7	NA	CASSPPGLPSEQYF	TGTGCCAGCAGCCCGCCGGGACTGCCCAGCGAGCAGTACTTC
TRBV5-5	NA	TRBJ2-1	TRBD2	CASSFLTSSPVF	TGTGCCAGCAGCTTCTTGACTAGCTCGCCAGTCTTC
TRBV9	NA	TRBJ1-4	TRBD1	CASSVRDRGGEKLFF	TGTGCCAGCAGCGTTAGGGACAGGGGAGGTGAAAAACTGTTTTTT
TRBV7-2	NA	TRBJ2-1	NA	CASSSRARGADEQFF	TGTGCCAGCAGCTCACGGGCCCGGGGGGCGGATGAGCAGTTCTTC